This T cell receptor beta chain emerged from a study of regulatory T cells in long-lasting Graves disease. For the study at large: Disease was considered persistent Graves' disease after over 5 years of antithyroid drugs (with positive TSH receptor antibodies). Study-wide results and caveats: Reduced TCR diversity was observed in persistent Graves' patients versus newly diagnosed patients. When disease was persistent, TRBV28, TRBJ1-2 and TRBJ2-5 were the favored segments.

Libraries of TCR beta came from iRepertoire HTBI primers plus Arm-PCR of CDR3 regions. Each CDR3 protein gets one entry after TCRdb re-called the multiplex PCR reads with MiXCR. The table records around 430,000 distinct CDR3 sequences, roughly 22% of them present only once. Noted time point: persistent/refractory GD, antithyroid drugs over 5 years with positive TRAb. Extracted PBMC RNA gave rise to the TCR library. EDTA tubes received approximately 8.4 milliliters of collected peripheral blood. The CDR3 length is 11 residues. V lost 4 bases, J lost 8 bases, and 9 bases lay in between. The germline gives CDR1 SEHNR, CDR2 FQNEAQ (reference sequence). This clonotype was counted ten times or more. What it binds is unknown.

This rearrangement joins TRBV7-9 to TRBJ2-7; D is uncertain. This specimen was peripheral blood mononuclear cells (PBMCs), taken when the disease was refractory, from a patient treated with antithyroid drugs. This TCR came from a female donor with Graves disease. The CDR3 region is CASSSPPKQYF. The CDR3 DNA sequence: TGTGCCAGCAGCTCCCCCCCCAAGCAGTACTTC.